What follows are 2 T cell receptor beta chains derived from one specimen sequenced in a study of T-cell reconstitution after alpha-beta-depleted transplantation in children. Unique molecular identifiers were used in preparing the TCRbeta library. A single record per CDR3 protein comes from TCRdb applying MiXCR to the PCR reads. This table holds roughly 570,000 distinct CDR3 sequences, 27% found once. Sequenced here: PBMCs, sampled before TCRalphabeta/CD19-depleted stem cell transplant. The receptors were gathered from a boy younger than two with Wiskott-Aldrich syndrome, due to receive a stem cell transplant.

The chain couples TRBV12-3 or TRBV12-4 to TRBJ2-7; 14 nucleotides line up with TRBD2. V trimming: 5 bases; J trimming: 6 bases; junction bases outside the gene matches: 3. This CDR3 has 14 residues. This CDR3 is CASSVGLAGAEQYF. CDR3 DNA: TGTGCCAGCAGTGTGGGACTAGCGGGAGCCGAGCAGTACTTC.

The chain joins TRBV10-2 to TRBJ2-2, with no clear D. CDR3 length: 15 amino acids. The germline V gene encodes CDR1 WSHSY and CDR2 SAAADI. V lost 4 bases, J lost 0 bases, and 9 bases lay in between. The CDR3 loop reads CASSGFAANTGELFF. CDR3 nucleotides: TGCGCCAGCAGTGGTTTCGCTGCGAACACCGGGGAGCTGTTTTTT.